This T cell receptor beta chain was observed in a study of molecular identifiers for immune sequencing clone quantification. Study context: Five portions were made in replicates from RNA of approximately 22,000 or 94,000 naive CD8 cells, and four underwent sequencing.

With 7 bases clipped from V and 4 bases from J, the junction kept 8 bases outside the gene matches. Germline CDR1 and CDR2: SNHLY and FYNNEI. The CDR3 loop spans 14 amino acids. Sorted cell numbers of about 17,000 to 1,100,000, with 10%, 30% or 50% RNA, served as input for naive CD8 libraries. In TCRdb, the PCR reads were re-called with MiXCR into one record per CDR3 protein. The table includes 85,000 to 120,000 distinct CDR3 sequences, about a third detected once. As regards this clonotype: Its specificity is unknown.

General study results and limits: Barcode-sharing identical TCR molecules could underestimate highly expanded clone sizes.

Input material: naive CD8+ T cells from blood, with Jurkat cell RNA spiked in. Subset reported: FACS-sorted CD8+CD4-CCR7+CD45RA+ naive T cells. This receptor was identified in a human donor in good health. Some libraries in this study had Jurkat cell RNA spiked in. The gene calls are TRBV2 and TRBJ1-1, with 8 bases that match TRBD1. The CDR3 nucleotides read TGTGCCAGCACTCCCCCAGGGGGCGTCACTGAAGCTTTCTTT. Its translation: CASTPPGGVTEAFF.